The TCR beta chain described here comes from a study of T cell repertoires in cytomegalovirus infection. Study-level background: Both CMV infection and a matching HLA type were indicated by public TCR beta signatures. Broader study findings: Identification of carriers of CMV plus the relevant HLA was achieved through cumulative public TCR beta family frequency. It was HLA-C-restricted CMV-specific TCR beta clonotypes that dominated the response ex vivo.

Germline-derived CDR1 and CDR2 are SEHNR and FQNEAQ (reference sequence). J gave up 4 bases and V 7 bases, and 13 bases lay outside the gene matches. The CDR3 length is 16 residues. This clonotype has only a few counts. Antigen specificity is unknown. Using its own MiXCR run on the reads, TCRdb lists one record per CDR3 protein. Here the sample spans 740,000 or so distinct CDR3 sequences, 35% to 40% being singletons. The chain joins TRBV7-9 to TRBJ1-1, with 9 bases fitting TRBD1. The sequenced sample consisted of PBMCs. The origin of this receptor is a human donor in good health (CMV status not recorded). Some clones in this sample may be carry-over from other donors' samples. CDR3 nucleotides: TGTGCCAGCACCCTCACACAGGGGGCAGGTATCACTGAAGCTTTCTTT. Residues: CASTLTQGAGITEAFF.